One and the same sample provided the 18 T cell receptor beta chains below, sequenced in a study of cytomegalovirus exposure and HLA in healthy donors. Both 60 Vbeta primers and 13 Jbeta primers went into the PCR. Clones were read by immunoSEQ multiplex PCR, and TCRdb kept only the in-frame ones, dropping some. The data show 100,000 to 150,000 clones, approximately 80% seen once. Sequencing was performed on PBMCs. All receptors come from a man aged 30 to 45 in good health and CMV-seropositive.

This clone was recorded once. V and J are TRBV14 and TRBJ2-1, with TRBD2 matching 8 bases. From germline, CDR1 is SGHDN and CDR2 FVKESK. V lost 4 bases, J lost 3 bases, and 5 bases stayed unmatched. CDR3 length equals 15 residues. The DNA of the CDR3 is TGTGCCAGCAGCCGCGAGCGGGGGAGCTACAATGAGCAGTTCTTC. It is translated as CASSRERGSYNEQFF.

The chain combines TRBV6-4 with TRBJ2-3, with D maybe TRBD2 (5 bases). Trimming removed 0 bases from V and 1 base from J, with 5 bases in between. Germline V lookup: CDR1 MRHNA, CDR2 SNTAGT. The CDR3 loop spans 14 amino acids. The DNA of the CDR3 is TGTGCCAGCAGTGACTCGGGAGGCACAGATACGCAGTATTTT. Residues: CASSDSGGTDTQYF.

V gene TRBV5-1 combines with J gene TRBJ1-1; the D gene is possibly TRBD1 (5 bases). Germline CDR1 reads SGHRS; CDR2 reads YFSETQ. CDR3 size: 14 residues. Trimming cost V 3 bases and J 1 base, with 10 bases left between them. The CDR3 spells CASSSQGANTEAFF. The DNA of the CDR3 is TGCGCCAGCAGCTCTCAGGGTGCGAACACTGAAGCTTTCTTT.

The J gene is TRBJ1-5, the V gene TRBV28, with D possibly being TRBD1 (6 bases). The germline V and J ends were trimmed by 5 bases and 4 bases, with 21 bases remaining between them. This CDR3 has 17 residues. CDR1 and CDR2 from the germline V gene are MDHEN and SYDVKM. CDR3 nucleotides: TGTGCCAGCAGTCTCATACAGGGTGGGAGTCCAAATCAGCCCCAGCATTTT. The encoded protein is CASSLIQGGSPNQPQHF.

The chain has TRBV5-1 and TRBJ2-7; 7 positions match TRBD1. In germline, CDR1 is SGHRS, CDR2 YFSETQ. J was trimmed by 0 bases and V by 1 base; bases with no gene match: 13. This CDR3 spans 18 amino acids. In nucleotides, the CDR3 is TGCGCCAGCAGCTTGAGCTTAGTCGGCGGACAGGACTCCTACGAGCAGTACTTC. Protein sequence: CASSLSLVGGQDSYEQYF.

The chain is built from TRBV2 and TRBJ1-5; 9 bases agree with TRBD1. The CDR3 is made up of 15 amino acids. Trimming took 8 bases from V and 5 from J; bases not matched to a gene: 10. Germline-derived CDR1 and CDR2 are SNHLY and FYNNEI. The CDR3 nucleotides read TGTGCCAGCCACCCCGGGACAGGGCCTTATCAGCCCCAGCATTTT. This translates into CASHPGTGPYQPQHF.

CDR3 in DNA: TGTGCCAGCAGCCAAGGGGCCGGATGGAACACCGGGGAGCTGTTTTTT. Its translation: CASSQGAGWNTGELFF. V gene TRBV7-9 combines with J gene TRBJ2-2; D perhaps matches TRBD1 (5 bases). Germline-derived CDR1 and CDR2 are SEHNR and FQNEAQ (reference sequence). This CDR3 comprises 16 residues. V was cut by 5 bases and J by 1 base, with 14 bases left in between. The full variable domain, its missing parts supplied by reference TRBV7-9 and TRBJ2-2, is DTGVSQNPRHKITKRGQNVTFRCDPISEHNRLYWYRQTLGQGPEFLTYFQNEAQLEKSRLLSDRFSAERPKGSFSTLEIQRTEQGDSAMYLCASSQGAGWNTGELFFGEGSRLTVL.

The chain recombines TRBV11-3 with TRBJ2-1; TRBD2 matches 11 bases. The CDR3 is made up of 16 amino acids. The V gene end was trimmed by 4 bases and the J gene end by 8 bases; junction bases not matched to a gene: 10. CDR1 is SGHNT, CDR2 YENEEA, per germline. The chain's CDR3 is CASSSDTSGGGYEQFF. The CDR3, as DNA: TGTGCCAGCAGCTCGGATACTAGCGGGGGAGGGTATGAGCAGTTCTTC.

The V gene is TRBV16, the J gene TRBJ1-2; no reliable D call. The CDR3 has 14 residues. CDR1 is KGHSY, CDR2 FQNENV, per germline. Trimming pared 0 bases from V and 7 bases from J, leaving 12 bases between. The CDR3 sequence: CASSQSRGFGGYTF. CDR3 DNA sequence: TGTGCCAGCAGCCAATCGAGAGGCTTTGGTGGCTACACCTTC.

The V call is TRBV27, the J call TRBJ2-1, with 7 nucleotides matching TRBD1. CDR1 MNHEY and CDR2 SMNVEV come from the germline V gene (reference sequence). The CDR3 spans 15 residues. Losses at the gene ends were 3 bases for V and 7 bases for J; bases not matched to a gene: 9. CDR3 DNA sequence: TGTGCCAGCAGTTTCAAGACAGGGACGGTTAATGAGCAGTTCTTC. This sequence encodes CASSFKTGTVNEQFF.

This clone was seen only once. CDR3 amino acids: CASSLGQSSYEQYF. The CDR3 nucleotides read TGTGCCAGCAGCTTAGGACAGAGCTCCTACGAGCAGTACTTC. The V gene is TRBV7-7, the J gene TRBJ2-7, with D perhaps matching TRBD1 (5 bases). Germline V gene sequence: CDR1 SSHAT, CDR2 FNYEAQ (reference sequence). V was cut by 1 base and J by 0 bases, with 7 bases left in between. The length of the CDR3 is 14 residues.

V and J are TRBV27 and TRBJ2-3; 9 nucleotides match TRBD2. This CDR3 has 13 residues. The trim removed 8 bases at V and 7 bases at J, leaving 7 bases unmatched. CDR1 MNHEY and CDR2 SMNVEV come from the germline V gene (reference sequence). This CDR3 is CASSRTSDHTQYF. CDR3 nucleotides: TGTGCCAGCTCCCGGACTAGCGATCATACGCAGTATTTT.

The chain uses TRBV18 and TRBJ1-5; tentatively, D is TRBD1 (5 bases). V shed 0 bases and J shed 8 bases, with 8 bases lying between them. In germline, CDR1 is KGHSH, CDR2 LQKENI. The CDR3 length is 13 residues. The CDR3 here is CASSPPGVKPQHF. In nucleotides, the CDR3 is TGTGCCAGCTCACCACCAGGGGTAAAGCCCCAGCATTTT.

This clone was detected once. The rearrangement uses TRBV2 and TRBJ2-2; TRBD2 agrees at 8 bases. The CDR3 covers 16 residues. V lost 2 bases and J lost 7; bases outside the gene matches: 9. From germline, CDR1 is SNHLY and CDR2 FYNNEI. The CDR3 reads CASSELGGGPVGELFF. In DNA form, the CDR3 reads TGTGCCAGCAGTGAACTTGGCGGGGGGCCGGTCGGGGAGCTGTTTTTT.

This clone has only one observation. V is TRBV9 and J is TRBJ1-6, with D possibly being TRBD1 (6 bases). CDR3 length: 15 amino acids. Trimming took off 6 bases at V and 3 bases at J, with 13 bases between the two ends. CDR1 is SGDLS and CDR2 is YYNGEE in the germline V gene. The chain's CDR3 is CASTPWDNYNSPLHF. DNA for the CDR3: TGTGCCAGCACCCCTTGGGACAACTATAATTCACCCCTCCACTTT.

This chain links TRBV7-2 with TRBJ1-2; unclear D gene. Per the germline V gene, CDR1 is SGHTA and CDR2 is FQGNSA. Trimming cost V 0 bases and J 0 bases, with 8 bases left between them. This CDR3 is built from 15 residues. CDR3 region: CASSLAHGANYGYTF. CDR3 DNA: TGTGCCAGCAGCTTAGCGCACGGAGCTAACTATGGCTACACCTTC.

This clone was detected once. The genes are TRBV7-6 and TRBJ2-7; 9 bases map to TRBD1. CDR3 length: 15 residues. CDR1 is SGHVS and CDR2 is FNYEAQ in the germline V gene. V shed 5 bases and J 2 bases; nucleotides not matched to a gene: 7. CDR3 loop: CASSLGQGRTYEQYF. The DNA for the CDR3 is TGTGCCAGCAGCCTAGGACAGGGGAGGACCTACGAGCAGTACTTC.

CDR3 in DNA: TGTGCCAGCAGCCAAAACAGCAGGAACACTGAAGCTTTCTTT. It is translated as CASSQNSRNTEAFF. The genes are TRBV14 and TRBJ1-1; D remains ambiguous. The germline gives CDR1 SGHDN, CDR2 FVKESK. This CDR3 region has 14 residues. The germline V and J ends were trimmed by 2 bases and 1 base, with 8 bases remaining between them.